The entry below gives a single T cell receptor beta chain sequence along with its context. Antigen unknown. Assay: immunoSEQ multiplex PCR; the TCRdb copy retains only in-frame clones and omits some. The sample contains under 150,000 clones, 88% of which appear only once. The sample belongs to a study of T cell responses to AZD1222 COVID-19 vaccine. Study observations and caveats: Targeting of unmutated variant regions was reportedly seen in nearly half of spike-specific TCRs. Clonal diversity may have been underestimated, and the donors were mostly white British, with more females than males. At study baseline, merely six AZD1222 recipients were seropositive. Regions 160-218 and 743-854 dominated among vaccine-associated CD4 TCRs spanning spike.

V was cut by 8 bases and J by 3 bases, with 19 bases left in between. This CDR3 has 15 amino acids. Germline V gene sequence: CDR1 MNHEY, CDR2 SMNVEV (reference sequence). The specimen was peripheral blood, collected 28 days after the second AZD1222 dose. The receptor comes from an adult who received the AZD1222 COVID-19 vaccine. The chain recombines TRBV27 with TRBJ2-5, with D possibly being TRBD1 or TRBD2 (5 bases each). The CDR3 nucleotides are TGTGCCAGCTGGGGACGGGGCAGGCGTGAAGAGACCCAGTACTTC. Translation gives CASWGRGRREETQYF.